This TCR beta chain was sequenced for a study of graft-versus-host responses after intestinal transplantation. For the study at large: Every one of the recipients received anti-thymocyte globulin induction and afterwards took tacrolimus and steroids for around 3 years. Study-level findings and limits: Circulating GvH clones peaking coincided with falling HvG clones soon after transplant. Researchers found GvH clones in recipient marrow, and some showed up first in ileum or blood. Individuals carrying graft-donor T cell macrochimerism showed high graft-versus-host to host-versus-graft clonal ratios in allografts.

The protocol was immunoSEQ multiplex PCR, while the TCRdb copy is restricted to in-frame clones and leaves out a portion. The sample has about 110,000 clones; 93% are singletons. Worth noting for this clone: The antigen is unknown.

Material: unstimulated CD8+ T cells sorted from spleen or lymph node cells, obtained before transplant. The sequence was obtained from a human donor who was the organ donor for an intestinal transplant.

In DNA, the CDR3 is TGTGCCAGCAGCTTAGTAATGGGACAGGGACACACTGAAGCTTTCTTT. Protein sequence: CASSLVMGQGHTEAFF. The chain uses TRBV7-2 and TRBJ1-1, with 9 bases that match TRBD1. CDR1 and CDR2 from the germline V gene are SGHTA and FQGNSA. The ends lost 1 base at V and 3 bases at J; junction bases unmatched: 6. This CDR3 is built from 16 residues.